These 26 T cell receptor beta chains originate from one sample sequenced in a study of shared clonotypes between healthy human individuals. Data came from immunoSEQ multiplex PCR; TCRdb stores just in-frame clones and leaves some out. Among 800,000 to 1,200,000 clones listed, 75% to 80% were seen once. Specimen: memory CD4+ T cells from PBMCs. Subset in this sample: CD45RA-negative fraction. The receptors shown here come from a man in his late teens or twenties in good health. Some clones in this sample may be carry-over from other donors' samples.

CDR3 bases: TGTGCCAGTAACCCCGTGGTTTCCGGGGAGCTGTTTTTT. Encoded protein: CASNPVVSGELFF. The chain joins TRBV19 to TRBJ2-2; D uncertain. Trimming stripped 7 bases from V and 6 bases from J, with 12 bases between. The CDR3 loop spans 13 amino acids. The germline V gene has CDR1 LNHDA and CDR2 SQIVND (reference sequence).

This clone was detected once. The chain joins TRBV15 to TRBJ1-4, with a tentative D call TRBD1 (5 bases). The CDR3 extends over 16 amino acids. Per germline, CDR1 LNHNV and CDR2 YYDKDF (reference sequence). Trimming took 0 bases from V and 8 from J, leaving 16 bases between them. The CDR3 loop reads CATSRDFGGLDEKLFF. The CDR3 coding sequence is TGTGCCACCAGCAGAGATTTCGGGGGATTAGACGAAAAACTGTTTTTT.

The rearrangement links TRBV23-1 to TRBJ1-5; D is unclear. TRBV23-1 is treated as an ORF (open reading frame) with a function not yet certain. This CDR3 is built from 13 residues. Trimming took off 10 bases at V and 2 bases at J, with 12 bases between the two ends. CDR3 nucleotide sequence: TGCGCCATGTCCAGAAGGGGCAATCAGCCCCAGCATTTT. It translates to CAMSRRGNQPQHF.

The genes are TRBV25-1 and TRBJ2-7, with TRBD2 identical over 7 bases. V lost 3 bases to trimming and J lost 6 bases; unmatched junction nucleotides: 11. Germline V gene lookup returns CDR1 MGHDK and CDR2 SYGVNS. The CDR3 extends over 15 amino acids. CDR3 protein: CASSDSSGPDGEQYF. DNA for the CDR3: TGTGCCAGCAGTGACTCTAGCGGACCGGACGGCGAGCAGTACTTC.

This chain connects TRBV28 to TRBJ2-2; no firm D call. Germline CDR1 is MDHEN and CDR2 is SYDVKM. Trimming took off 6 bases at V and 1 base at J, with 12 bases between the two ends. The CDR3 is 15 amino acids. The CDR3 DNA reads as TGTGCCAGCAGCCTACCCCCAGGGAACACCGGGGAGCTGTTTTTT. Amino acid sequence: CASSLPPGNTGELFF.

This clone was seen more than once but under ten times. This rearrangement joins TRBV4-1 to TRBJ2-3, with D hard to call. V shed 4 bases and J shed 2 bases, with 10 bases lying between them. The CDR3 loop spans 14 amino acids. Germline V gene lookup returns CDR1 MGHRA and CDR2 YSYEKL. The CDR3: CASSPGPNTDTQYF. The CDR3, as DNA: TGCGCCAGCAGCCCTGGACCAAACACAGATACGCAGTATTTT.

This clone came up a few times. V is TRBV10-3 and J is TRBJ2-3; a weak D match, TRBD2 (6 bases). Trimming left V 10 bases short and J 0 bases short, with 11 bases between. The CDR3 length is 13 residues. Germline V CDR1 and CDR2: ENHRY, SYGVKD. The CDR3 sequence is CATYGGSTDTQYF. DNA of the CDR3: TGTGCCACTTACGGGGGAAGCACAGATACGCAGTATTTT.

This chain connects TRBV7-9 to TRBJ2-7; TRBD1 matches 7 bases. Germline CDR1 SEHNR, CDR2 FQNEAQ (reference sequence). The V gene end was trimmed by 4 bases and the J gene end by 3 bases; junction bases not matched to a gene: 6. This CDR3 region has 14 residues. CDR3 sequence reads: CASSSPGQSYEQYF. Written as DNA, the CDR3 is TGTGCCAGCAGCTCCCCGGGACAGAGCTACGAGCAGTACTTC.

The chain combines TRBV15 with TRBJ2-3; the D is unclear. The CDR3 is 14 residues long. The V gene lost 0 bases and the J gene lost 4 bases, with 8 bases spanning the gap. Germline V gene lookup returns CDR1 LNHNV and CDR2 YYDKDF (reference sequence). DNA of the CDR3: TGTGCCACCAGCAGAGACTTGACCTCAGATACGCAGTATTTT. Protein product: CATSRDLTSDTQYF.

The chain employs TRBV28 and TRBJ2-7, with 10 bases aligning to TRBD2. The CDR3 extends over 16 amino acids. Unmatched junction bases numbered 7, after V lost 5 bases and J lost 0 bases. CDR1 is MDHEN, CDR2 SYDVKM, per germline. The CDR3: CASSPGLAESSYEQYF. The DNA of the CDR3 is TGTGCCAGCAGTCCTGGACTAGCGGAGAGCTCCTACGAGCAGTACTTC.

V usage is TRBV11-3 and J usage is TRBJ2-7; 7 nucleotides agree with TRBD1. This CDR3 spans 18 amino acids. Trimming took 2 bases from V and 0 from J; bases not matched to a gene: 13. Germline V gene data show CDR1 as SGHNT and CDR2 as YENEEA. CDR3 sequence reads: CASSLKTGDRGDSYEQYF. The CDR3 coding sequence is TGTGCCAGCAGCTTAAAAACAGGGGATCGGGGAGACTCCTACGAGCAGTACTTC. The complete variable domain, with remaining parts taken from reference TRBV11-3 and TRBJ2-7, reads EAGVVQSPRYKIIEKKQPVAFWCNPISGHNTLYWYLQNLGQGPELLIRYENEEAVDDSQLPKDRFSAERLKGVDSTLKIQPAELGDSAVYLCASSLKTGDRGDSYEQYFGPGTRLTVT.

This clone was counted a few times. Other DNA sequences in this specimen translate into the identical CDR3. The rearrangement links TRBV2 to TRBJ2-3; no clear D gene. CDR1 is SNHLY and CDR2 is FYNNEI in the germline V gene. V was trimmed by 6 bases and J by 0 bases, leaving 4 bases between them. The CDR3 has 12 residues. The CDR3 protein is CASSDSTDTQYF. The CDR3 DNA reads as TGTGCCAGCAGCGATAGCACAGATACGCAGTATTTT.

The genes are TRBV6-1 and TRBJ2-3, with 8 bases that match TRBD2. The CDR3 loop spans 14 amino acids. V lost 6 bases and J lost 0; bases outside the gene matches: 2. Germline loops: CDR1 MNHNS, CDR2 SASEGT. CDR3 DNA sequence: TGTGCCAGCAGGGGGACTAGTAGCACAGATACGCAGTATTTT. As protein: CASRGTSSTDTQYF.

Comments on this clone: The same CDR3 can be traced to other DNA sequences in this sample. This chain joins TRBV6-5 and TRBJ2-5; D uncertain. Between the trimmed V and J ends, which lost 0 bases and 2 bases, there was a span of 7 bases. The germline CDR1 and CDR2 sequences are MNHEY and SVGAGI. CDR3 size: 14 residues. CDR3 nucleotide sequence: TGTGCCAGCAGTTACTCAGGGCAGCAAGAGACCCAGTACTTC. Amino acid sequence: CASSYSGQQETQYF.

The genes are TRBV10-2 and TRBJ2-7, with D tentatively TRBD1 or TRBD2 (5 bases each). This CDR3 is 13 amino acids long. The germline V gene has CDR1 WSHSY and CDR2 SAAADI. V was pared by 6 bases and J by 3 bases, with 12 bases between. The CDR3 is CASRGTEIYEQYF. The DNA for the CDR3 is TGCGCCAGCAGAGGGACGGAGATCTACGAGCAGTACTTC.

The chain links TRBV2 to TRBJ2-1; 9 nucleotides line up with TRBD2. After removal of 8 bases from V and 5 bases from J, the junction contained 10 bases not matched to a gene. This CDR3 has 15 amino acids. Germline CDR1 reads SNHLY; CDR2 reads FYNNEI. The CDR3 region has the DNA TGTGCCAGCCTCCCGGGACTAGCTTCTCACAATGAGCAGTTCTTC. Its protein is CASLPGLASHNEQFF.

The chain is built from TRBV6-6 and TRBJ1-2; no firm D call. Trimming took off 5 bases at V and 4 bases at J, with 14 bases between the two ends. The CDR3 is 14 residues long. Germline V lookup: CDR1 MNHNY, CDR2 SVGAGI (reference sequence). The DNA of the CDR3 is TGTGCCAGCAGTACTAATACGGGGAGCTATGGCTACACCTTC. This codes for CASSTNTGSYGYTF.

The chain employs TRBV5-6 and TRBJ2-1; 9 bases agree with TRBD2. V lost 0 bases, J lost 10 bases, and 8 bases stayed unmatched. The CDR3 has 15 residues. Germline assignment: CDR1 SGHDT and CDR2 YYEEEE. DNA for the CDR3: TGTGCCAGCAGCTTGGACTTAGCGGGAGCTCACGAGCAGTTCTTC. This gives the protein CASSLDLAGAHEQFF.

The chain has TRBV2 and TRBJ2-7; TRBD1 matches at 12 bases. This CDR3 contains 13 residues. The J segment lost 7 bases and the V segment lost 6 bases, leaving 4 bases of the junction unmatched. Germline CDR1 SNHLY, CDR2 FYNNEI. In DNA, the CDR3 is TGTGCCAGCAGGAGGGACAGGGGGCGAGAGCAGTACTTC. This translates into CASRRDRGREQYF.

The chain uses TRBV19 and TRBJ2-3; weak D call: TRBD2 (6 bases). The CDR3 is made up of 13 amino acids. The ends were cut back, 7 bases at V and 1 base at J, with 9 bases in the middle. CDR1 LNHDA and CDR2 SQIVND come from the germline V gene (reference sequence). CDR3 in DNA: TGTGCCAGTAAGTCTAGCGGCACAGATACGCAGTATTTT. Its translation is CASKSSGTDTQYF.

The chain is built from TRBV2 and TRBJ1-5; tentatively, D is TRBD1 (6 bases). With 4 bases removed from V and 5 bases from J, the gap between germline ends came to 15 bases. The CDR3 is 15 amino acids. In germline, CDR1 is SNHLY, CDR2 FYNNEI. CDR3 nucleotide sequence: TGTGCCAGCAGTGTTGGCAGGGGTGGAGATCAGCCCCAGCATTTT. Translation: CASSVGRGGDQPQHF.

Concerning this clone: Additional DNA sequences in this sample encode the identical CDR3. This chain uses TRBV28 with TRBJ1-1; D uncertain. Per the germline V gene, CDR1 is MDHEN and CDR2 is SYDVKM. V was trimmed by 6 bases and J by 0 bases, leaving 5 bases between them. CDR3 length equals 12 residues. The CDR3 DNA follows: TGTGCCAGCAGAATTATGAACACTGAAGCTTTCTTT. Residues: CASRIMNTEAFF.

This clone was found many times. This chain connects TRBV2 to TRBJ1-2, with 7 bases fitting TRBD1. In germline, CDR1 is SNHLY, CDR2 FYNNEI. This CDR3 region has 14 residues. The V gene end was trimmed by 4 bases and the J gene end by 8 bases; junction bases not matched to a gene: 10. The DNA of the CDR3 is TGTGCCAGCAGTGGACAGGGAGGAGTAGAGGGCTACACCTTC. It translates to CASSGQGGVEGYTF.

This sequence joins TRBV20-1 and TRBJ2-5; D gene uncertain. V dropped 6 bases and J dropped 4 bases, with 9 bases sitting between them. The CDR3 totals 11 residues. The V gene's germline CDR1 is DFQATT and CDR2 SNEGSKA (reference sequence). The CDR3 nucleotides read TGCAGTGCGCAAGGAGCAGAGACCCAGTACTTC. Translating gives CSAQGAETQYF.

The rearrangement joins TRBV9 to TRBJ2-1, with TRBD1 as a possible D gene (5 bases). Germline lookup yields CDR1 SGDLS and CDR2 YYNGEE. Trimming took off 1 base at V and 8 bases at J, with 13 bases between the two ends. CDR3 length: 14 amino acids. CDR3 in amino acids: CASSVLTEGDEQFF. CDR3 nucleotides: TGTGCCAGCAGCGTATTAACAGAAGGGGATGAGCAGTTCTTC.

This clone was recorded at least ten times. V and J are TRBV30 and TRBJ1-4, with TRBD1 identical over 7 bases. With 3 bases clipped from V and 3 bases from J, the junction kept 4 bases outside the gene matches. The CDR3 loop spans 14 amino acids. Germline assignment: CDR1 GTSNPN and CDR2 SVGIG (reference sequence). For the CDR3, the DNA is TGTGCCTGGAGGCCCGGGACAGCTAATGAAAAACTGTTTTTT. It specifies CAWRPGTANEKLFF.